This T cell receptor (beta chain) emerged from a study of OX40 agonist ivuxolimab in advanced cancers. Background on the study: Dose-escalation patients' cancers were hepatocellular carcinoma, melanoma, renal cell or head and neck cancer. Regarding the study as a whole: Expanded clones were, on average, more numerous among CD8+ T cells than CD4+.

The CDR3 totals 13 residues. Germline CDR1 and CDR2: LNHDA and SQIVND (reference sequence). Trimming removed 3 bases at V and 2 bases at J, with 7 bases between. In regard to this clone: Its specificity is not known.

Sequenced by immunoSEQ multiplex PCR; TCRdb stores in-frame clones only, minus some. The sample has 70,000 to 95,000 clones; roughly 80% are singletons. The chain is built from TRBV19 and TRBJ2-5; D gene ambiguous. The sequencing here drew on CD4+ or CD8+ T cells sorted from blood, taken in a trial of the OX40 agonist ivuxolimab. The receptor comes from an adult with an advanced solid tumor such as melanoma, head and neck, liver or kidney cancer. The CDR3 region is CASSIMGQETQYF. The CDR3 region has the DNA TGTGCCAGTAGTATTATGGGACAAGAGACCCAGTACTTC.